This paragraph reports one TCR beta chain. No antigen is known for it. Here immunoSEQ multiplex PCR was the method, and the copy in TCRdb shows in-frame clones only, minus some. The repertoire holds some 64,000 clones, with approximately 84% as singletons. This entry comes from a study of T cell responses to AZD1222 COVID-19 vaccine. Looking at the study overall: Pooled in the analysis were second doses at about 4 or about 12 weeks.

The CDR3 totals 14 residues. With V trimmed by 5 bases and J by 2 bases, 4 bases remained unmatched. Germline V gives CDR1 SGHRS, CDR2 YFSETQ. Broader study findings: Variant regions that are unmutated are reportedly the target of nearly half of spike-specific TCRs. Regions 160-218 and 743-854 held dominance among vaccine-associated CD4 TCRs, which spanned spike.

The sequenced sample was peripheral blood, obtained on day 0 of AZD1222 vaccination. V gene TRBV5-1 combines with J gene TRBJ2-5, with TRBD1 identical over 9 bases. This receptor was taken from an adult in good health. The CDR3 sequence is CASRFGQGQETQYF. CDR3 bases: TGCGCCAGCAGATTTGGACAGGGGCAAGAGACCCAGTACTTC.